This T cell receptor beta chain was captured in a study of T cell clones after liver transplantation. In the study overall: Liver transplant recipients had immunosuppression withdrawal attempted within 2 years. As an antigen-independent comparator, third-party-reactive TCRbeta sequences came from pre-transplant mixed lymphocyte reactions.

The V gene's germline CDR1 is LGHNA and CDR2 YSLEER. This CDR3 spans 17 amino acids. Trimming removed 3 bases at V and 3 bases at J, with 17 bases between. TCRdb's copy holds only in-frame clones and misses some; the assay was immunoSEQ multiplex PCR. The sample carries around 75,000 clones, approximately 81% recorded once. Sorting of unstimulated PBMCs yielded separate CD3+CD4+ and CD3+CD8+ fractions. The rearrangement links TRBV4-3 to TRBJ1-4; a possible D gene is TRBD1 (6 bases). The sequence came from a human patient who received a liver transplant. Some T cells may trace back to the graft donor. Specimen: CD4+ T cells from blood, collected less than 50 months after liver transplant. The CDR3 DNA reads TGCGCCAGCAGCCACACCGGGGGCCTCCGGGCTAATGAAAAACTGTTTTTT. The encoded protein is CASSHTGGLRANEKLFF.